This T cell receptor beta chain was observed in a study of beta chain features in type 1 diabetes. Whole-study results and caveats: Within each of all four CD4+ subsets, Type 1 diabetes patients had TCRB CDR3s that were moderately but significantly shorter. The similarity of naive, central memory and Treg TCRB repertoires appeared greater among patients than among healthy donors. Fewer insertions but more deletions were seen at VDJ junctions in type 1 diabetes patients.

Staining for CD45RO/CCR7/CD25/CD127/CD95/CD27 allowed sorting of CD4+ naive, central memory, regulatory and stem cell-like memory cells. Looked up from germline, CDR1 is MDHEN and CDR2 is SYDVKM. The ends lost 11 bases at V and 9 bases at J; junction bases unmatched: 10. The CDR3 has 14 residues. What was sequenced were expressed TCRB transcripts, since all of the isolated RNA had been reverse transcribed. Produced via immunoSEQ multiplex PCR; TCRdb's table is partial and in-frame only. The data show 250,000 to 350,000 clones, 14% seen once. Worth noting for this clone: The target antigen is unknown.

The material sequenced was naive CD4+ T cells from blood. The clonotype originates from a man aged 30 to 45 with type 1 diabetes. The rearrangement links TRBV28 to TRBJ2-1, with 13 bases matching TRBD2. CDR3 sequence (DNA): TGTGCCTCCACTAGCGGGAGGGCCATGGGTGAGCAGTTCTTC. This sequence encodes CASTSGRAMGEQFF. The whole variable domain, remainder taken from reference TRBV28 and TRBJ2-1, is DVKVTQSSRYLVKRTGEKVFLECVQDMDHENMFWYRQDPGLGLRLIYFSYDVKMKEKGDIPEGYSVSREKKERFSLILESASTNQTSMYLCASTSGRAMGEQFFGPGTRLTVL.